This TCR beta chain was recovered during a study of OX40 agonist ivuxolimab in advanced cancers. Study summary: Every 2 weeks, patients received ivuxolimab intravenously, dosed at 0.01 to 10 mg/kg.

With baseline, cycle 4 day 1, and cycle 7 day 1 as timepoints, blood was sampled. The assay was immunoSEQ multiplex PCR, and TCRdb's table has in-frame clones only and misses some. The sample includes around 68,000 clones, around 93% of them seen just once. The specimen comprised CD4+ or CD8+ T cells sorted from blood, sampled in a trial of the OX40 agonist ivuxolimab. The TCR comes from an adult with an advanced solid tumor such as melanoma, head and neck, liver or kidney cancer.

The CDR3 loop reads CASRLNSGANVLTF. In DNA, the CDR3 is TGTGCCAGCAGGCTGAACTCTGGGGCCAACGTCCTGACTTTC. This sequence joins TRBV2 and TRBJ2-6; no definite D call. Trimming pared 6 bases from V and 0 bases from J, leaving 6 bases between. The germline gives CDR1 SNHLY, CDR2 FYNNEI. This CDR3 is built from 14 residues.